This is a list of T cell receptor beta chains from one sample in a study of control samples from healthy donors and cancer patients. This table comes from immunoSEQ multiplex PCR, and its TCRdb copy is limited to in-frame clones, with some not included. The table lists 55,000 to 65,000 clones, more than 70% of them singletons. Source material: PBMCs. Receptors originate from a woman aged 55-70 years with lung cancer. The CDR3 runs from the conserved cysteine through the conserved F or W. The order of the fields is CDR3 protein, CDR3 DNA, V gene, D gene, clone size, J gene. A D gene is named only where the DNA matches it firmly. Clone sizes are given selectively: once, few, many, or a class where the clone is expanded.

CASSLVAGKTYNEQFF,TGCGCCAGCAGCTTGGTAGCGGGAAAAACCTACAATGAGCAGTTCTTC,TRBV5-1,TRBD2,once,TRBJ2-1
CATSEDRVGQPQHF,TGTGCCACCAGTGAAGACAGGGTTGGTCAGCCCCAGCATTTT,TRBV24-1,TRBD1,once,TRBJ1-5
CASSPNTGELFF,TGTGCCAGCAGCCCGAACACCGGGGAGCTGTTTTTT,TRBV28,.,.,TRBJ2-2
CASSDVTSAIYNEQFF,TGTGCCAGCAGTGACGTGACTAGCGCCATATACAATGAGCAGTTCTTC,TRBV6-4,TRBD2,.,TRBJ2-1
CASSLTGSYEQYF,TGCGCCAGCAGCTTGACAGGCTCCTACGAGCAGTACTTC,TRBV5-1,.,few,TRBJ2-7
CATSTVGRYEQYF,TGTGCCACCAGCACCGTAGGCAGGTACGAGCAGTACTTC,TRBV24-1,.,.,TRBJ2-7
CASLGFGGSEQFF,TGTGCCAGCCTAGGATTCGGTGGATCTGAGCAGTTCTTC,TRBV12-3/TRBV12-4,.,.,TRBJ2-1
CATTRGFADTQYF,TGTGCCACAACGAGAGGGTTCGCAGATACGCAGTATTTT,TRBV27,.,.,TRBJ2-3
CASSPGFKQGNQPQHF,TGTGCCAGTAGTCCCGGATTCAAACAGGGCAATCAGCCCCAGCATTTT,TRBV19,.,once,TRBJ1-5
CASSRREAHNEQFF,TGTGCCAGCAGCCGCCGGGAGGCCCACAATGAGCAGTTCTTC,TRBV7-2,TRBD2,.,TRBJ2-1
CASSKTGTTSWEQFF,TGTGCCAGCAGCAAGACCGGGACTACGAGCTGGGAGCAGTTCTTC,TRBV7-9,TRBD2,.,TRBJ2-1
CASSAATERYEKLFF,TGTGCCAGCAGCGCGGCCACCGAACGATATGAAAAACTGTTTTTT,TRBV9,.,.,TRBJ1-4
CASSLAVGRGNAEAFF,TGTGCCAGCAGCTTAGCGGTGGGTAGGGGTAACGCTGAAGCTTTCTTT,TRBV7-8,.,.,TRBJ1-1
CASSLSLAGGYEQFF,TGTGCCAGCAGTTTATCCCTAGCGGGAGGGTATGAGCAGTTCTTC,TRBV27,TRBD2,.,TRBJ2-1
CASSQDLAGTEYNEQFF,TGCGCCAGCAGCCAAGATCTAGCCGGGACAGAGTACAATGAGCAGTTCTTC,TRBV4-1,TRBD1,.,TRBJ2-1
CASSLDSVETQYF,TGTGCCAGCAGCTTGGATAGTGTGGAGACCCAGTACTTC,TRBV5-4,.,.,TRBJ2-5
CAISEGTGYEAFF,TGTGCCATCAGCGAGGGGACAGGGTATGAAGCTTTCTTT,TRBV10-3,TRBD1,.,TRBJ1-1
CASSPSVGTDTQYF,TGTGCCAGCAGCCCTAGCGTGGGCACAGATACGCAGTATTTT,TRBV3-1/TRBV3-2,.,.,TRBJ2-3
CASSQDGWVDQPQHF,TGCGCCAGCAGCCAAGATGGCTGGGTTGATCAGCCCCAGCATTTT,TRBV4-1,.,.,TRBJ1-5
CASRLAGEVGELFF,TGTGCCAGCAGACTAGCGGGAGAGGTCGGGGAGCTGTTTTTT,TRBV28,TRBD2,.,TRBJ2-2
CASSQEKGNTGELFF,TGTGCCAGCAGCCAAGAAAAGGGGAACACCGGGGAGCTGTTTTTT,TRBV4-2,.,.,TRBJ2-2
CASSPWAGENEKLFF,TGTGCCAGCTCACCATGGGCAGGGGAAAATGAAAAACTGTTTTTT,TRBV18,.,.,TRBJ1-4
CASSLQGSGALETQYF,TGCGCCAGCAGCTTACAGGGTAGCGGGGCCTTAGAGACCCAGTACTTC,TRBV5-1,TRBD2,.,TRBJ2-5
CATSSRDVEAFF,TGTGCCACCAGCAGCCGGGACGTTGAAGCTTTCTTT,TRBV15,.,.,TRBJ1-1
CASSKAGLETQYF,TGTGCCAGCAGCAAAGCGGGGTTAGAGACCCAGTACTTC,TRBV9,TRBD2,once,TRBJ2-5
CASSLGRGAGGIYEQYF,TGCGCCAGCAGCTTGGGCCGGGGAGCGGGGGGAATCTACGAGCAGTACTTC,TRBV5-1,TRBD2,once,TRBJ2-7
CASSGGQATEAFF,TGTGCCAGCAGCGGGGGCCAGGCCACTGAAGCTTTCTTT,TRBV9,.,.,TRBJ1-1
CASSLPPPGAFF,TGTGCCAGCAGTTTACCCCCCCCCGGAGCTTTCTTT,TRBV27,.,.,TRBJ1-1
CASSLVGGLSSYEQYF,TGTGCCAGCAGCTTAGTTGGGGGTCTGAGCTCCTACGAGCAGTACTTC,TRBV7-8,.,.,TRBJ2-7
CASSRDATNEKLFF,TGTGCCAGCAGCCGAGATGCAACTAATGAAAAACTGTTTTTT,TRBV5-5,.,.,TRBJ1-4
CASSPSSLNTEAFF,TGTGCCAGCAGCCCCTCTTCCCTCAACACTGAAGCTTTCTTT,TRBV9,.,.,TRBJ1-1
CASSLGGDNYGYTF,TGTGCCAGCAGCTTAGGAGGAGATAACTATGGCTACACCTTC,TRBV2,.,.,TRBJ1-2
CASKMLAGTNSPLHF,TGTGCCAGCAAAATGCTGGCAGGGACAAATTCACCCCTCCACTTT,TRBV2,.,.,TRBJ1-6
CASSPGGRIYNEQFF,TGTGCCAGCAGTCCTGGAGGCCGGATCTACAATGAGCAGTTCTTC,TRBV6-5,.,.,TRBJ2-1
CASSPFNEQFF,TGTGCCAGCTCCCCTTTCAATGAGCAGTTCTTC,TRBV18,.,.,TRBJ2-1
CARSGWGNYEQYF,TGTGCCAGAAGCGGATGGGGGAACTACGAGCAGTACTTC,TRBV5-3,.,.,TRBJ2-7
CASSLVGGIAGNTIYF,TGCGCCAGCAGCTTGGTGGGGGGAATAGCTGGAAACACCATATATTTT,TRBV5-1,.,few,TRBJ1-3
CASRGESISQHF,TGTGCCAGCAGAGGGGAATCCATTTCCCAGCATTTT,TRBV2,.,.,TRBJ1-5
CAWSEQGTGNTIYF,TGTGCCTGGAGTGAACAGGGTACTGGAAACACCATATATTTT,TRBV30,.,.,TRBJ1-3
CASSLDRDEQYF,TGTGCCAGCAGCTTAGATCGGGACGAGCAGTACTTC,TRBV11-3,.,.,TRBJ2-7
CASSVDETGTQYF,TGTGCCAGCAGCGTGGATGAAACGGGTACCCAGTACTTC,TRBV7-9,.,.,TRBJ2-5
CASSPLAGGPGEQFF,TGTGCCAGCAGCCCTTTAGCGGGAGGGCCCGGTGAGCAGTTCTTC,TRBV7-7,TRBD2,few,TRBJ2-1
CASRLGRTNTGELFF,TGTGCCAGCAGGCTGGGGCGGACGAACACCGGGGAGCTGTTTTTT,TRBV6-5,.,.,TRBJ2-2
CASSYGGGQPQHF,TGTGCCAGCAGTTACGGGGGAGGTCAGCCCCAGCATTTT,TRBV6-2/TRBV6-3,.,.,TRBJ1-5
CASIQAPDTQYF,TGTGCCAGCATCCAAGCTCCGGATACGCAGTATTTT,TRBV7-9,.,.,TRBJ2-3
CASSSQGRRTDTQYF,TGTGCCAGCAGTTCACAGGGGCGCAGGACAGATACGCAGTATTTT,TRBV28,TRBD1,.,TRBJ2-3
CASSPVQETQYF,TGTGCCAGCAGCCCGGTCCAAGAGACCCAGTACTTC,TRBV5-4,.,.,TRBJ2-5
CASSLSGQGDNEQFF,TGTGCCAGCTCACTCTCGGGACAGGGGGACAATGAGCAGTTCTTC,TRBV18,TRBD1,.,TRBJ2-1
CATSRGVAGGYSPLHF,TGTGCCACCAGCAGAGGAGTGGCCGGAGGTTATTCACCCCTCCACTTT,TRBV15,.,.,TRBJ1-6
CASSPGTGPRYTF,TGTGCCAGCAGTCCCGGGACAGGGCCCCGCTACACCTTC,TRBV28,TRBD1,.,TRBJ1-2
CASSAQQDYGYTF,TGTGCCAGCAGCGCCCAGCAGGACTATGGCTACACCTTC,TRBV5-5,.,.,TRBJ1-2
CAISESRLAGSEQFF,TGTGCCATCAGTGAGTCACGGCTAGCGGGTAGTGAGCAGTTCTTC,TRBV10-3,TRBD2,few,TRBJ2-1
CSASPDPYQPQHF,TGCAGTGCTAGTCCCGATCCGTATCAGCCCCAGCATTTT,TRBV20-1,.,.,TRBJ1-5
CASSQLGTGNPYSPLHF,TGTGCCAGCAGCCAACTCGGGACAGGGAACCCTTATTCACCCCTCCACTTT,TRBV5-5,TRBD1,few,TRBJ1-6
CASSSRDRLTEAFF,TGTGCCAGCAGCTCCCGGGACAGGCTCACTGAAGCTTTCTTT,TRBV5-4,TRBD1,.,TRBJ1-1
CASRPGQGDEKLFF,TGTGCCAGTAGACCGGGACAGGGGGATGAAAAACTGTTTTTT,TRBV19,TRBD1,.,TRBJ1-4
CASSEGRVYTEAFF,TGTGCCAGCAGTGAAGGGCGGGTATACACTGAAGCTTTCTTT,TRBV6-1,.,few,TRBJ1-1
CAWSVWGSSYNEQFF,TGTGCCTGGAGTGTATGGGGGAGCTCCTACAATGAGCAGTTCTTC,TRBV30,.,.,TRBJ2-1
CASSSRLDSSNTEAFF,TGTGCCAGCAGCAGTCGCCTAGACAGTTCGAACACTGAAGCTTTCTTT,TRBV5-5,.,.,TRBJ1-1